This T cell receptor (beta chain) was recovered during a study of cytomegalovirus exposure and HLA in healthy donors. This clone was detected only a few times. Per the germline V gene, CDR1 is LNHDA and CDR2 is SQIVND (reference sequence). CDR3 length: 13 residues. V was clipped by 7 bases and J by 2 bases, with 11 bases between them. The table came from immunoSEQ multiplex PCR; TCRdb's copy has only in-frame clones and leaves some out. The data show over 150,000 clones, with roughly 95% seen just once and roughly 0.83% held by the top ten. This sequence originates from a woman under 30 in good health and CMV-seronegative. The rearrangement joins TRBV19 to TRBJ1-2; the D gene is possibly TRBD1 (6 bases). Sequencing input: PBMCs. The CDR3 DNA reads TGTGCCAGTAACGCAGGGGCGAACTATGGCTACACCTTC. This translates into CASNAGANYGYTF. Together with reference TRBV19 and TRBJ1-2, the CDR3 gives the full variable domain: DGGITQSPKYLFRKEGQNVTLSCEQNLNHDAMYWYRQDPGQGLRLIYYSQIVNDFQKGDIAEGYSVSREKKESFPLTVTSAQKNPTAFYLCASNAGANYGYTFGSGTRLTVV.